What follows are 30 T cell receptor beta chains derived from one specimen sequenced in a study of radiation and T cells in renal cell carcinoma. Method: immunoSEQ multiplex PCR; TCRdb's copy keeps in-frame clones and lacks some. The sample lists about 130,000 clones, more than 70% seen once, with nearly 6% in the top ten. Time point noted: blood 2 weeks post-SBRT. Described treatment: 15 Gy SBRT to primary tumor, nephrectomy 4 weeks later. This specimen was blood, taken from a patient whose treatment included radiotherapy and nephrectomy. Receptors were obtained from a woman aged 70 to 79 with renal cell carcinoma.

This clone occurred a few times. V is TRBV27 and J is TRBJ2-3; TRBD1 matches 10 bases. Germline CDR1 reads MNHEY; CDR2 reads SMNVEV (reference sequence). The CDR3 contains 15 residues. V gave up 4 bases and J gave up 5 bases; unmatched junction bases: 6. CDR3 protein: CASSWDRGKGDTQYF. For the CDR3, the DNA is TGTGCCAGCAGTTGGGACAGGGGAAAAGGAGATACGCAGTATTTT.

The chain joins TRBV5-6 to TRBJ2-1; the D is unclear. Germline V CDR1 and CDR2: SGHDT, YYEEEE. Trimming removed 3 bases from V and 7 bases from J, with 5 bases in between. This CDR3 is 11 amino acids long. The CDR3 region is CASSSRNEQFF. The CDR3, as DNA: TGTGCCAGCAGCTCTAGGAATGAGCAGTTCTTC.

The chain combines TRBV19 with TRBJ2-2; D ambiguous. From germline, CDR1 is LNHDA and CDR2 SQIVND (reference sequence). V was shortened by 8 bases and J by 8 bases, with 18 bases between the two germline ends. The CDR3 totals 14 residues. The CDR3 region is CASRGPNGPGELFF. CDR3 sequence (DNA): TGTGCCAGTCGCGGACCGAATGGCCCTGGGGAGCTGTTTTTT.

This rearrangement joins TRBV30 to TRBJ1-5; D may be TRBD1 (6 bases). V was shortened by 0 bases and J by 6 bases, with 15 bases between the two germline ends. Germline V gene data show CDR1 as GTSNPN and CDR2 as SVGIG (reference sequence). The length of the CDR3 is 15 residues. The chain's CDR3 is CAWSVLGGGGQPQHF. The CDR3 nucleotides read TGTGCCTGGAGTGTACTCGGGGGGGGCGGTCAGCCCCAGCATTTT.

The V gene is TRBV9, the J gene TRBJ1-2; D is undetermined. The CDR3 has 13 amino acids. Germline assignment: CDR1 SGDLS and CDR2 YYNGEE. V lost 1 base and J 0 bases, leaving 4 bases between the germline ends. CDR3 sequence reads: CASSVSANYGYTF. The CDR3 region has the DNA TGTGCCAGCAGCGTATCTGCTAACTATGGCTACACCTTC.

The chain joins TRBV9 to TRBJ1-2; D possibly corresponds to TRBD1 (5 bases). Trimming took off 0 bases at V and 4 bases at J, with 10 bases between the two ends. CDR1 and CDR2 (germline): SGDLS, YYNGEE. CDR3 length: 14 amino acids. The CDR3 sequence is CASSVEGAFYGYTF. The CDR3 region has the DNA TGTGCCAGCAGCGTAGAAGGGGCCTTCTATGGCTACACCTTC.

The V gene is TRBV7-2, the J gene TRBJ2-2, with TRBD2 as a possible D gene (5 bases). V was shortened by 3 bases and J by 5 bases, with 10 bases between the two germline ends. Germline V CDR1 and CDR2: SGHTA, FQGNSA. The CDR3 is 14 residues long. CDR3 protein: CASSFASRTGELFF. In DNA, the CDR3 is TGTGCCAGCAGCTTCGCTAGCAGGACCGGGGAGCTGTTTTTT.

V and J are TRBV2 and TRBJ2-2; the match to TRBD1 covers 11 bases. The germline V gene has CDR1 SNHLY and CDR2 FYNNEI. The CDR3 runs to 16 residues. V was pared by 6 bases and J by 5 bases, with 8 bases of the junction left unmatched. This CDR3 is CASSVGTGGNTGELFF. The CDR3 DNA reads TGTGCCAGCAGCGTCGGGACAGGGGGAAATACCGGGGAGCTGTTTTTT.

The J gene is TRBJ2-5, the V gene TRBV29-1; D possibly corresponds to TRBD1 (6 bases). This CDR3 is built from 14 residues. V lost 4 bases to trimming and J lost 5 bases, with 17 bases between them. Germline V gives CDR1 SQVTM, CDR2 ANQGSEA. The CDR3 loop is CSVGLGAAGETQYF. In DNA form, the CDR3 reads TGCAGCGTTGGTCTGGGGGCGGCTGGTGAGACCCAGTACTTC.

This clone was counted a few times. The DNA of the CDR3 is TGTGCCAGCTCACCACCGTTGAGTAATTCACCCCTCCACTTT. As protein: CASSPPLSNSPLHF. The chain has TRBV18 and TRBJ1-6; D not resolved. Looked up from germline, CDR1 is KGHSH and CDR2 is LQKENI. This CDR3 has 14 amino acids. V was clipped by 0 bases and J by 6 bases, with 6 bases between them.

The chain links TRBV9 to TRBJ2-3; 9 nucleotides line up with TRBD2. This CDR3 is built from 15 residues. Trimming removed 4 bases from V and 2 bases from J; junction bases left unmatched: 5. CDR1 is SGDLS and CDR2 is YYNGEE in the germline V gene. CDR3 nucleotide sequence: TGTGCCAGCAGCCGTAGCGGGGGCTACACAGATACGCAGTATTTT. This codes for CASSRSGGYTDTQYF.

The V and J genes are TRBV4-1 and TRBJ2-5; TRBD1 matches 7 bases. Gene TRBJ2-7 matches the end of the DNA better, so the J call may be wrong. Germline lookup yields CDR1 MGHRA and CDR2 YSYEKL. This CDR3 comprises 16 residues. The CDR3 reads CASSQMTGPGTYEQYF. DNA of the CDR3: TGCGCCAGCAGCCAAATGACAGGGCCCGGCACATACGAGCAGTACTTC.

The chain couples TRBV28 to TRBJ1-5, with TRBD1 as a possible D gene (6 bases). Deletions cut 4 bases from V and 4 bases from J, with 17 bases between. Germline V lookup: CDR1 MDHEN, CDR2 SYDVKM. The CDR3 runs 16 residues. Here the CDR3 reads CASSSAYQGRNQPQHF. CDR3 coding DNA: TGTGCCAGCAGTTCTGCCTATCAGGGGCGGAATCAGCCCCAGCATTTT.

The rearrangement links TRBV4-2 to TRBJ2-7; TRBD1 might be the D (6 bases). CDR1 and CDR2 from the germline V gene are LGHNA and YNFKEQ. Trimming removed 3 bases at V and 3 bases at J, with 18 bases between. This CDR3 spans 16 amino acids. The CDR3 sequence: CASSQRSSGQYYEQYF. CDR3 DNA: TGTGCCAGCAGCCAGCGGTCCTCTGGACAGTACTACGAGCAGTACTTC.

This rearrangement joins TRBV18 to TRBJ2-3; D might be TRBD2 (5 bases). V shed 1 base and J shed 3 bases, with 11 bases lying between them. Per germline, CDR1 KGHSH and CDR2 LQKENI. The CDR3 is 15 amino acids. The CDR3 loop is CASSPRPGMTDTQYF. CDR3 nucleotides: TGTGCCAGCTCACCACGCCCGGGAATGACAGATACGCAGTATTTT.

This CDR3 reads CASSAYRVGYTF. In DNA, the CDR3 is TGTGCCAGCAGCGCTTACAGGGTTGGCTACACCTTC. The chain links TRBV7-2 to TRBJ1-2; possible D gene TRBD1, 6 bases. V dropped 5 bases and J dropped 7 bases, with 11 bases sitting between them. CDR3 length: 12 amino acids. Germline assignment: CDR1 SGHTA and CDR2 FQGNSA.

The V gene is TRBV5-4, the J gene TRBJ1-2; a weak D match, TRBD1 (6 bases). There are 14 residues in the CDR3. Trimming stripped 6 bases from V and 3 bases from J, with 15 bases between. Germline-derived CDR1 and CDR2 are SGHNT and YYREEE (reference sequence). CDR3 protein: CASTEGQLDYGYTF. The CDR3 nucleotides read TGTGCCAGCACCGAAGGACAGCTGGACTATGGCTACACCTTC.

This chain connects TRBV5-4 to TRBJ1-3, with D possibly being TRBD1 (6 bases). The CDR3 is 16 residues long. Germline V gene sequence: CDR1 SGHNT, CDR2 YYREEE (reference sequence). Between the trimmed V and J ends, which lost 4 bases and 0 bases, there was a span of 14 bases. Here the CDR3 reads CASSPATGHSGNTIYF. CDR3 DNA sequence: TGTGCCAGCAGCCCCGCGACAGGCCACTCTGGAAACACCATATATTTT.

The genes are TRBV6-1 and TRBJ2-2; 10 bases map to TRBD1. CDR3 size: 15 residues. Germline lookup yields CDR1 MNHNS and CDR2 SASEGT. Trimming at V came to 4 bases and at J to 5 bases, leaving 4 bases not matched to a gene. CDR3 DNA: TGTGCCAGCAGTGTCGACAGGGGGCATACCGGGGAGCTGTTTTTT. Translated: CASSVDRGHTGELFF.

J is TRBJ2-5 and V is TRBV5-1; D possibly corresponds to TRBD2 (6 bases). This CDR3 has 15 amino acids. Germline CDR1 SGHRS, CDR2 YFSETQ. The V gene lost 0 bases and the J gene lost 3 bases, with 12 bases spanning the gap. The CDR3 coding sequence is TGCGCCAGCAGCTTGGCGGCAGAGCGGGAAGAGACCCAGTACTTC. This encodes CASSLAAEREETQYF.

The V and J genes are TRBV28 and TRBJ1-6; unclear D gene. Germline CDR1 and CDR2: MDHEN and SYDVKM. V lost 7 bases and J lost 2, with 12 bases in between. This CDR3 contains 15 residues. This CDR3 is CASKAGIAYNSPLHF. The CDR3 bases are TGTGCCAGCAAAGCAGGCATCGCCTATAATTCACCCCTCCACTTT.

The chain couples TRBV25-1 to TRBJ2-1, with 11 bases aligning to TRBD2. The V gene's germline CDR1 is MGHDK and CDR2 SYGVNS. Trimming cost V 6 bases and J 4 bases; bases outside gene matches: 8. This CDR3 contains 16 residues. CDR3 in amino acids: CASRNELAGGYNEQFF. CDR3 bases: TGTGCCAGCAGGAACGAGCTAGCGGGGGGATACAATGAGCAGTTCTTC.

The chain couples TRBV7-2 to TRBJ2-7; 9 bases are a match to TRBD1. With V trimmed by 2 bases and J by 4 bases, 9 bases remained unmatched. In germline, CDR1 is SGHTA, CDR2 FQGNSA. This CDR3 contains 16 residues. CDR3 protein: CASSLRAGTGSYEQYF. CDR3 bases: TGTGCCAGCAGCTTAAGGGCCGGGACAGGGTCTTACGAGCAGTACTTC.

In the case of this clone: At one boundary the junction diverges from the germline segment, which might be a read error. This chain links TRBV7-2 with TRBJ2-4, with 10 bases that match TRBD2. The CDR3 sequence is 14 residues long. The germline gives CDR1 SGHTA, CDR2 FQGNSA. CDR3 in DNA: TGTGCCAGCAGCCTAGCGGGGGCGGGAAACATTCAGTACTTC. Translating gives CASSLAGAGNIQYF.

Note on this clone: Other nucleotide sequences from this sample produce the same CDR3. This chain joins TRBV7-9 and TRBJ1-1; TRBD1 is a possible D gene (6 bases). CDR3 length: 15 residues. V was shortened by 0 bases and J by 2 bases, with 10 bases between the two germline ends. The germline V gene encodes CDR1 SEHNR and CDR2 FQNEAQ (reference sequence). This CDR3 reads CASSLAGGPNTEAFF. CDR3 nucleotides: TGTGCCAGCAGCTTAGCAGGGGGGCCTAACACTGAAGCTTTCTTT. The full variable domain, completed using reference TRBV7-9 and TRBJ1-1, is DTGVSQNPRHKITKRGQNVTFRCDPISEHNRLYWYRQTLGQGPEFLTYFQNEAQLEKSRLLSDRFSAERPKGSFSTLEIQRTEQGDSAMYLCASSLAGGPNTEAFFGQGTRLTVV.

The chain couples TRBV14 to TRBJ2-3, with 9 bases lining up with TRBD1. Unmatched junction bases numbered 19, after V lost 6 bases and J lost 3 bases. Germline CDR1 is SGHDN and CDR2 is FVKESK. CDR3 length equals 19 residues. The CDR3 reads CASRPGQGERWSITDTQYF. CDR3 DNA sequence: TGTGCCAGCAGACCGGGACAGGGAGAAAGGTGGTCAATTACAGATACGCAGTATTTT.

CDR3 nucleotide sequence: TGTGCCAGCAGCCAATCGGACGGCTCTCGGGCAAAACTGTTTTTT. Amino acids: CASSQSDGSRAKLFF. The chain uses TRBV16 and TRBJ1-4, with D hard to call. The V end was cut by 0 bases, the J end by 10 bases, with 15 bases between. The CDR3 runs to 15 residues. Per the germline V gene, CDR1 is KGHSY and CDR2 is FQNENV. Variable domain in full (rest from reference TRBV16 and TRBJ1-4): GEEVAQTPKHLVRGEGQKAKLYCAPIKGHSYVFWYQQVLKNEFKFLISFQNENVFDETGMPKERFSAKCLPNSPCSLEIQATKLEDSAVYFCASSQSDGSRAKLFFGSGTQLSVL.

The CDR3 loop reads CASSQTGTGAYEQYF. Written as DNA, the CDR3 is TGCGCCAGCAGCCAGACCGGGACAGGAGCCTACGAGCAGTACTTC. This rearrangement joins TRBV4-3 to TRBJ2-7, with TRBD1 identical over 8 bases. Germline assignment: CDR1 LGHNA and CDR2 YSLEER. The CDR3 is 15 amino acids. The junction had 6 bases not matched to a gene; V was cut back by 3 bases and J by 2 bases.

This chain joins TRBV7-4 and TRBJ1-5, with D hard to call. CDR1 is SGHVT and CDR2 is SQSDAQ in the germline V gene. The V end was cut by 1 base, the J end by 0 bases, with 22 bases between. This CDR3 comprises 20 residues. The chain's CDR3 is CASSLEEMLGKIYSNQPQHF. The CDR3 DNA sequence: TGTGCCAGCAGCTTAGAGGAGATGTTGGGCAAAATCTATAGCAATCAGCCCCAGCATTTT.

The chain combines TRBV6-5 with TRBJ2-6, with D perhaps matching TRBD1 or TRBD2 (5 bases each). This CDR3 has 15 amino acids. Trimming removed 11 bases from V and 0 bases from J, with 14 bases in between. Germline V lookup: CDR1 MNHEY, CDR2 SVGAGI. The CDR3 DNA sequence: TGTGCCGTCCGGGGACGACGCTCTGGGGCCAACGTCCTGACTTTC. It is translated as CAVRGRRSGANVLTF.